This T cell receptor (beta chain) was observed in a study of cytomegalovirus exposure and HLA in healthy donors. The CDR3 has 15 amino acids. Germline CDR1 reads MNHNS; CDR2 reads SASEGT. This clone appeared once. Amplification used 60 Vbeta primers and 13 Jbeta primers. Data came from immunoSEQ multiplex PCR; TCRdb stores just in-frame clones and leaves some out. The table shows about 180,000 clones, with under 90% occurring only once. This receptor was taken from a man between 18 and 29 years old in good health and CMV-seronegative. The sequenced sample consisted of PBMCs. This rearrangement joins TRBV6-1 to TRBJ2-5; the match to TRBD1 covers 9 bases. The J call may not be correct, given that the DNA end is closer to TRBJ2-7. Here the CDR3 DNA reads TGTGCCAGCACCAGGGACAGGGCGAGCTCCTACGAGCAGTACTTC. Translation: CASTRDRASSYEQYF.